The clone carrying this T cell receptor (beta chain) was counted only a few times. Its antigen is unidentified. These data come from a study of identical twins. CDR1 MGHRA and CDR2 YSYEKL come from the germline V gene. V gave up 3 bases and J gave up 5 bases, with 11 bases separating them. The CDR3 totals 14 residues. Study conclusions and caveats: Partial confounding of zero-insertion analyses by invariant MAIT and iNKT cells was possible. Recombination models fit unrelated individuals' TCR alpha sharing but underestimated twins'. Twin pairs had excess sharing that was weaker in beta out-of-frame sequences.

Via MiXCR, TCRdb re-called the 5' RACE reads, giving one row per CDR3 protein. The data contain some 1,700,000 distinct CDR3 sequences, about 31% of them singletons. Sequenced material: cord blood. The clonotype originates from a newborn girl in good health. J is TRBJ1-5 and V is TRBV4-1; D is undetermined. The CDR3 region is CASSQRQYYQPQHF. In DNA, the CDR3 is TGCGCCAGCAGCCAGCGGCAGTATTATCAGCCCCAGCATTTT.